This T cell receptor beta chain came from a study of cytomegalovirus exposure and HLA in healthy donors. A multiplex PCR was run with 60 Vbeta primers and 13 Jbeta primers. The table came from immunoSEQ multiplex PCR; TCRdb's copy has only in-frame clones and leaves some out. This sample has under 250,000 clones, with 85% to 90% found just once. Material: PBMCs. The sequence came from a human donor in good health.

In nucleotides, the CDR3 is TGTGCCAGCAGACGGACAGGAGTGAACACTGAAGCTTTCTTT. This translates into CASRRTGVNTEAFF. This rearrangement joins TRBV7-9 to TRBJ1-1; 7 bases map to TRBD1. CDR1 is SEHNR and CDR2 is FQNEAQ in the germline V gene (reference sequence). The V segment lost 6 bases and the J segment 0 bases; nucleotides outside the gene matches: 4. The CDR3 runs 14 residues. The full variable domain, completed using reference TRBV7-9 and TRBJ1-1, is DTGVSQNPRHKITKRGQNVTFRCDPISEHNRLYWYRQTLGQGPEFLTYFQNEAQLEKSRLLSDRFSAERPKGSFSTLEIQRTEQGDSAMYLCASRRTGVNTEAFFGQGTRLTVV.